This T cell receptor (beta chain) emerged from a study of CD8 T cells in ankylosing spondylitis. Overall study findings and caveats: Blood from ankylosing spondylitis patients appeared to carry a characteristic roughly 8-variant TCR beta motif.

Per the germline V gene, CDR1 is DFQATT and CDR2 is SNEGSKA (reference sequence). V was shortened by 4 bases and J by 5 bases, with 14 bases between the two germline ends. The CDR3 covers 13 residues. A word on this clonotype: Its target is not known.

In TCRdb, the 5' RACE reads were re-called with MiXCR into one record per CDR3 protein. The top ten clones hold about 0.9% of a sample with roughly 470,000 distinct CDR3 sequences, roughly 27% of them seen once. The genes are TRBV20-1 and TRBJ1-1; perhaps TRBD1 as D (6 bases). The TCR comes from a male donor with ankylosing spondylitis. The specimen was blood, either unsorted or a sorted T cell fraction (not recorded which). The CDR3 spells CSAKSGVRTEAFF. In DNA form, the CDR3 reads TGCAGTGCTAAATCAGGGGTTCGAACTGAAGCTTTCTTT.